The 18 T cell receptor beta chains reported below all come from one sample, sequenced in a study of vaccination and CD4 T cells after COVID-19. Cultured CD4+ T-cell DNA underwent Oncomine TCR Beta short-read sequencing. One entry per CDR3 protein results from TCRdb running MiXCR on the PCR reads. The sample records 8,500 to 9,500 distinct CDR3 sequences, roughly 32% being singletons. This sample's treatment: roughly 10-day PBMC culture with coronavirus spike peptide pools or control peptides (ViraFEST assay). An unexposed donor provided the CD4+ T cells, which were collected before the COVID-19 pandemic (2011-2018). Their specific antigens are unknown. The sample taken for sequencing was CD4+ T cells from blood, cultured in vitro. These receptors were obtained from a human donor in good health.

V gene TRBV19 combines with J gene TRBJ2-7; TRBD2 aligns across 8 bases. Losses at the gene ends were 5 bases for V and 5 bases for J; bases not matched to a gene: 14. Germline assignment: CDR1 LNHDA and CDR2 SQIVND (reference sequence). The CDR3 is 16 amino acids. CDR3: CASSSTSGGRRDEQYF. The CDR3 DNA reads as TGTGCCAGTAGTTCCACGAGCGGGGGCCGCAGGGACGAGCAGTACTTC.

This clonotype was recorded a few times. The chain has TRBV28 and TRBJ1-2; no clear D. In germline, CDR1 is MDHEN, CDR2 SYDVKM. The CDR3 is 14 amino acids. V shed 3 bases and J shed 0 bases, with 8 bases lying between them. The CDR3 bases are TGTGCCAGCAGTTTCAGCATCTCTAACTATGGCTACACCTTC. Its protein is CASSFSISNYGYTF.

There are a few counts of this clonotype. V gene TRBV11-2 combines with J gene TRBJ1-1, with TRBD1 matching 8 bases. Germline V gene data show CDR1 as SGHAT and CDR2 as FQNNGV. The CDR3 runs 16 residues. Germline trimming cut 4 bases from V and 4 bases from J; bases unmatched to any gene: 11. This CDR3 reads CASSSPIGTGGTEAFF. DNA for the CDR3: TGTGCCAGCAGCTCCCCAATCGGCACAGGGGGCACTGAAGCTTTCTTT.

This clonotype was detected only a few times. The chain has TRBV2 and TRBJ2-7; D may match TRBD1 or TRBD2 (5 bases each). The CDR3 loop spans 14 amino acids. The germline V gene has CDR1 SNHLY and CDR2 FYNNEI. Trimming left V 6 bases short and J 7 bases short, with 19 bases between. The CDR3, as DNA: TGTGCCAGCAGCCCGGGACCGGGCGATGAAGAGCAGTACTTC. Residues: CASSPGPGDEEQYF.

This rearrangement joins TRBV27 to TRBJ1-5; possible D gene TRBD1, 6 bases. The CDR3 is made up of 18 amino acids. V lost 6 bases, J lost 0 bases, and 21 bases lay in between. CDR1 MNHEY and CDR2 SMNVEV come from the germline V gene (reference sequence). CDR3 sequence: CASSYRGGALYSNQPQHF. The CDR3 DNA is TGTGCCAGCAGCTACCGTGGGGGGGCTCTCTATAGCAATCAGCCCCAGCATTTT.

This clonotype turned up a few times. V usage is TRBV20-1 and J usage is TRBJ2-3; 10 bases are shared with TRBD2. The germline gives CDR1 DFQATT, CDR2 SNEGSKA (reference sequence). V lost 7 bases to trimming and J lost 3 bases; unmatched junction nucleotides: 10. The CDR3 is 15 residues long. CDR3 sequence reads: CSGSGGGGGTDTQYF. In DNA form, the CDR3 reads TGCAGTGGAAGCGGGGGGGGCGGGGGGACAGATACGCAGTATTTT.

V and J are TRBV29-1 and TRBJ1-5; TRBD1 might be the D (5 bases). The CDR3 consists of 12 residues. Germline V gene data show CDR1 as SQVTM and CDR2 as ANQGSEA. V shed 6 bases and J shed 1 base, with 7 bases lying between them. The CDR3 coding sequence is TGCAGCGTCCGGGGGAGCAATCAGCCCCAGCATTTT. It translates to CSVRGSNQPQHF.

The chain links TRBV19 to TRBJ1-6; maybe TRBD1 (6 bases). Trimming took off 3 bases at V and 10 bases at J, with 13 bases between the two ends. Germline values: CDR1 LNHDA, CDR2 SQIVND (reference sequence). The CDR3 is 14 residues long. The CDR3 sequence: CASSIPSQGSPLHF. DNA for the CDR3: TGTGCCAGTAGTATTCCATCACAGGGCTCACCCCTCCACTTT. The variable domain in full, with the rest retrieved from reference TRBV19 and TRBJ1-6, is DGGITQSPKYLFRKEGQNVTLSCEQNLNHDAMYWYRQDPGQGLRLIYYSQIVNDFQKGDIAEGYSVSREKKESFPLTVTSAQKNPTAFYLCASSIPSQGSPLHFGNGTRLTVT.

This clonotype was observed a handful of times. The rearrangement links TRBV12-3 or TRBV12-4 to TRBJ1-2; D gene ambiguous. Trimming left V 1 base short and J 5 bases short, with 8 bases between. CDR3 size: 13 residues. The CDR3, as DNA: TGTGCCAGCAGTTTAGTGGCAAAGTATGGCTACACCTTC. As protein: CASSLVAKYGYTF.

There are a few counts of this clonotype. The chain combines TRBV11-2 with TRBJ1-1; maybe TRBD1 (5 bases). V was shortened by 4 bases and J by 3 bases, with 9 bases between the two germline ends. The CDR3 spans 13 residues. CDR1 is SGHAT, CDR2 FQNNGV, per germline. The CDR3 is CASSSRDHTEAFF. The CDR3 DNA reads as TGTGCCAGCAGCTCCCGGGACCACACTGAAGCTTTCTTT.

This clonotype has just a few counts. The CDR3 DNA is TGTGCCAGCAGTGAAATCACTGAAGCTTTCTTT. It translates to CASSEITEAFF. This chain links TRBV2 with TRBJ1-1; D not resolved. Looked up from germline, CDR1 is SNHLY and CDR2 is FYNNEI. With 2 bases removed from V and 4 bases from J, the gap between germline ends came to 2 bases. The CDR3 loop spans 11 amino acids. Complete variable domain (other parts from reference TRBV2 and TRBJ1-1): EPEVTQTPSHQVTQMGQEVILRCVPISNHLYFYWYRQILGQKVEFLVSFYNNEISEKSEIFDDQFSVERPDGSNFTLKIRSTKLEDSAMYFCASSEITEAFFGQGTRLTVV.

V gene TRBV11-2 combines with J gene TRBJ1-1; D is possibly TRBD1 (6 bases). Germline V gives CDR1 SGHAT, CDR2 FQNNGV. This CDR3 contains 14 residues. Deletions cut 3 bases from V and 4 bases from J, with 12 bases between. The CDR3 coding sequence is TGTGCCAGCAGCTTGATGGGGGCGAGCACTGAAGCTTTCTTT. Protein: CASSLMGASTEAFF.

The genes are TRBV6-1 and TRBJ1-2; a weak D match, TRBD1 (6 bases). In germline, CDR1 is MNHNS, CDR2 SASEGT. This CDR3 comprises 16 residues. Trimming took 6 bases from V and 6 from J, leaving 23 bases between them. CDR3 DNA: TGTGCCAGCAGCCCCTCATGGGGGCCCCTCCCAGATGGCTACACCTTC. It codes for CASSPSWGPLPDGYTF.

The sample holds a few counts of this clonotype. The chain couples TRBV19 to TRBJ2-7; TRBD1 is a possible D gene (5 bases). V shed 6 bases and J shed 4 bases, with 10 bases lying between them. CDR1 and CDR2 (germline): LNHDA, SQIVND (reference sequence). The CDR3 length is 12 residues. CDR3: CASSRDRYEQYF. The CDR3 DNA is TGTGCCAGTAGCCGAGACAGATACGAGCAGTACTTC.

This clonotype was counted a few times. The chain couples TRBV11-2 to TRBJ2-5, with unresolved D. The CDR3 has 14 residues. Germline CDR1 and CDR2: SGHAT and FQNNGV. V was pared by 1 base and J by 0 bases, with 6 bases between. The CDR3 protein is CASSLGANQETQYF. CDR3 nucleotides: TGTGCCAGCAGCTTAGGGGCTAACCAAGAGACCCAGTACTTC.

This clonotype turned up a few times. V is TRBV5-1 and J is TRBJ2-5, with D perhaps TRBD2 (6 bases). Germline V lookup: CDR1 SGHRS, CDR2 YFSETQ. V lost 2 bases, J lost 2 bases, and 7 bases lay in between. This CDR3 has 13 residues. The CDR3 DNA sequence: TGCGCCAGCAGCTTTGCGGGGCAAGAGACCCAGTACTTC. Translation gives CASSFAGQETQYF.

The chain couples TRBV10-1 to TRBJ2-5; D gene ambiguous. CDR1 WNHNN and CDR2 SYGVQD come from the germline V gene (reference sequence). Trimming took off 3 bases at V and 1 base at J, with 9 bases between the two ends. The CDR3 is made up of 14 amino acids. The CDR3 region is CASSDGSPQETQYF. CDR3 nucleotide sequence: TGCGCCAGCAGTGACGGGTCTCCCCAAGAGACCCAGTACTTC.

The chain has TRBV7-9 and TRBJ1-2; D is perhaps TRBD1 (5 bases). Germline-derived CDR1 and CDR2 are SEHNR and FQNEAQ (reference sequence). V lost 5 bases and J lost 3, with 22 bases in between. The length of the CDR3 is 17 residues. The chain's CDR3 is CASSLKVRWGTDYGYTF. The DNA for the CDR3 is TGTGCCAGCAGCCTAAAGGTCAGGTGGGGGACCGACTATGGCTACACCTTC.